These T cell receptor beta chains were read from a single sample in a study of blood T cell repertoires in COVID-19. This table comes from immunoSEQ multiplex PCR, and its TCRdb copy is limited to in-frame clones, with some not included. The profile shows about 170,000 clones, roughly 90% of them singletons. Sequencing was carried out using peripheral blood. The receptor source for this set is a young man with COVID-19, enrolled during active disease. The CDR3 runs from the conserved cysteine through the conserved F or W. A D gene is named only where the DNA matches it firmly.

CASSQDSMNTEAFF	TRBV3-1/TRBV3-2	-	TRBJ1-1
CASKNRGSRNEQFF	TRBV14	TRBD1	TRBJ2-1
CASSREVAVYNEQFF	TRBV4-3	-	TRBJ2-1
CSVYTGGYDEQYF	TRBV29-1	TRBD1	TRBJ2-7
CASSKTLSQPQHF	TRBV6-5	-	TRBJ1-5
CASSLLANYGYTF	TRBV5-5	-	TRBJ1-2
CASSSHYRYEIQPQHF	TRBV19	-	TRBJ1-5
CASSSGQYSGNTIYF	TRBV5-5	-	TRBJ1-3
CASSFLSGRGQETQYF	TRBV27	TRBD2	TRBJ2-5
CASSLHGQGSGELFF	TRBV5-1	TRBD1	TRBJ2-2
CASSLGGSAYEQYF	TRBV7-3	-	TRBJ2-7
CASSQDLSSGRVEQYF	TRBV4-2	TRBD2	TRBJ2-7
CASSQSGQGTYEQYF	TRBV4-2	TRBD1	TRBJ2-7
CASSYTGTGELFF	TRBV6-5	-	TRBJ2-2
CASSEGGPNSPLHF	TRBV6-1	-	TRBJ1-6
CASTPTGSYSNQPQHF	TRBV28	TRBD1	TRBJ1-5